What follows are 25 T cell receptor beta chains derived from one specimen sequenced in a study of beta chain features in type 1 diabetes. Expressed TCRB transcripts were sequenced after all isolated RNA was converted to cDNA. TCRdb keeps only in-frame clones here, not all; method: immunoSEQ multiplex PCR. The sample gives 680,000 or so clones, around an eighth of which show up once; approximately 0.022% is in the top ten. Antigens for these TCRs are unknown. Study conclusions and caveats: Patients with Type 1 diabetes showed moderately but significantly shorter TCRB CDR3s in all four CD4+ subsets.

The sequencing input was naive CD4+ T cells from blood. Source of these receptors: a man younger than 35 with type 1 diabetes.

The chain employs TRBV7-6 and TRBJ1-6, with D uncertain. The CDR3 is 12 residues long. V was pared by 5 bases and J by 5 bases, with 4 bases between. The germline gives CDR1 SGHVS, CDR2 FNYEAQ. DNA for the CDR3: TGTGCCAGCAGCCAGGATAATTCACCCCTCCACTTT. Translating it yields CASSQDNSPLHF.

This clone was picked up a small number of times. The genes are TRBV5-4 and TRBJ2-7; 9 nucleotides agree with TRBD1. Germline trimming cut 5 bases from V and 4 bases from J; bases unmatched to any gene: 10. Per the germline V gene, CDR1 is SGHNT and CDR2 is YYREEE (reference sequence). The CDR3 has 15 amino acids. The CDR3: CASRGGTGTSYEQYF. DNA for the CDR3: TGTGCCAGCAGGGGCGGGACAGGGACTTCTTACGAGCAGTACTTC.

The chain combines TRBV4-1 with TRBJ1-1; tentative D call: TRBD1 (6 bases). V shed 4 bases and J shed 0 bases, with 24 bases lying between them. This CDR3 is 19 amino acids long. The germline V gene encodes CDR1 MGHRA and CDR2 YSYEKL. CDR3 in amino acids: CASSPQTQGRIGMNTEAFF. In nucleotides, the CDR3 is TGCGCCAGCAGCCCCCAGACACAGGGAAGGATTGGGATGAACACTGAAGCTTTCTTT.

A few counts support this clone. The identical CDR3 is also encoded by other nucleotide sequences in the sample. This chain joins TRBV6-5 and TRBJ2-2, with D hard to call. V lost 6 bases and J 8 bases, leaving 7 bases between the germline ends. The CDR3 loop spans 11 amino acids. Germline V gene lookup returns CDR1 MNHEY and CDR2 SVGAGI. CDR3 sequence: CASSLQGELFF. The CDR3 nucleotides read TGTGCCAGCAGCTTACAGGGGGAGCTGTTTTTT.

The chain joins TRBV15 to TRBJ1-4, with D unclear. The V and J ends lost 5 bases and 5 bases respectively, with 18 bases between them. The CDR3 is made up of 16 amino acids. Germline V gene data show CDR1 as LNHNV and CDR2 as YYDKDF (reference sequence). Here the CDR3 reads CATSFGGNVGNEKLFF. The CDR3, as DNA: TGTGCCACCAGCTTTGGTGGTAATGTGGGAAATGAAAAACTGTTTTTT.

This clone was found a few times. The CDR3 bases are TGCAGTGCTATCGGACAGGATGGCTACACCTTC. Amino acids: CSAIGQDGYTF. This sequence joins TRBV20-1 and TRBJ1-2, with 7 bases fitting TRBD1. Germline CDR1 reads DFQATT; CDR2 reads SNEGSKA (reference sequence). The ends lost 4 bases at V and 6 bases at J; junction bases unmatched: 2. The CDR3 consists of 11 residues.

This clone was counted only a few times. This sequence joins TRBV6-5 and TRBJ1-5; the D is unclear. CDR1 MNHEY and CDR2 SVGAGI come from the germline V gene. Trimming removed 5 bases from V and 3 bases from J, with 14 bases in between. The CDR3 runs 15 residues. This chain's CDR3 is CASSPEWETNQPQHF. The CDR3 bases are TGTGCCAGCAGTCCCGAATGGGAAACCAATCAGCCCCAGCATTTT.

This clone was seen more than once but under ten times. The gene calls are TRBV5-6 and TRBJ2-1; tentative D call: TRBD2 (6 bases). V was cut by 10 bases and J by 4 bases, with 18 bases left in between. The length of the CDR3 is 14 residues. The V gene's germline CDR1 is SGHDT and CDR2 YYEEEE. The CDR3 spells CAGRGPGSYNEQFF. The CDR3 nucleotides are TGTGCCGGGCGGGGACCCGGGTCATACAATGAGCAGTTCTTC.

The rearrangement joins TRBV18 to TRBJ2-1; D not certain. The V end was cut by 2 bases, the J end by 2 bases, with 7 bases between. Germline CDR1 reads KGHSH; CDR2 reads LQKENI. This CDR3 has 14 amino acids. CDR3 nucleotides: TGTGCCAGCTCACCAAACAGAGCCTACAATGAGCAGTTCTTC. Translation gives CASSPNRAYNEQFF.

This clone was recorded a few times. Other DNA sequences in this specimen translate into the identical CDR3. CDR3 sequence: CASSSDGPRETQYF. In DNA, the CDR3 is TGTGCCAGCAGCTCTGATGGACCTAGGGAGACCCAGTACTTC. This sequence joins TRBV7-2 and TRBJ2-5, with D unclear. This CDR3 contains 14 residues. V was cut by 4 bases and J by 5 bases, with 14 bases left in between. Germline CDR1 SGHTA, CDR2 FQGNSA. The full variable domain, rest sourced from reference TRBV7-2 and TRBJ2-5, is GAGVSQSPSNKVTEKGKDVELRCDPISGHTALYWYRQSLGQGLEFLIYFQGNSAPDKSGLPSDRFSAERTGGSVSTLTIQRTQQEDSAVYLCASSSDGPRETQYFGPGTRLLVL.

The chain is built from TRBV5-1 and TRBJ1-1, with D maybe TRBD1 (5 bases). Deletions cut 4 bases from V and 7 bases from J, with 8 bases between. Germline CDR1 SGHRS, CDR2 YFSETQ. The CDR3 is 11 amino acids. CDR3 in amino acids: CASSLGREAFF. The CDR3 coding sequence is TGCGCCAGCAGCCTGGGGCGTGAAGCTTTCTTT.

The chain carries TRBV10-3 and TRBJ2-1; maybe TRBD2 (5 bases). The CDR3 is 13 amino acids. Germline CDR1 reads ENHRY; CDR2 reads SYGVKD. V dropped 3 bases and J dropped 5 bases, with 8 bases sitting between them. The CDR3 is CAISDSGNNEQFF. CDR3 sequence (DNA): TGTGCCATCAGTGATTCGGGGAACAATGAGCAGTTCTTC.

This clone came up a few times. The J gene is TRBJ2-5, the V gene TRBV5-1; 10 bases agree with TRBD2. CDR1 and CDR2 (germline): SGHRS, YFSETQ. The CDR3 length is 17 residues. V shed 0 bases and J 0 bases; nucleotides not matched to a gene: 5. The CDR3 sequence is CASSLGGLATYQETQYF. The CDR3 DNA reads TGCGCCAGCAGCTTGGGGGGACTAGCGACGTACCAAGAGACCCAGTACTTC.

This chain connects TRBV6-5 to TRBJ2-3; maybe TRBD2 (6 bases). The CDR3 is 14 residues long. Trimming took off 7 bases at V and 8 bases at J, with 19 bases between the two ends. Germline V gives CDR1 MNHEY, CDR2 SVGAGI. CDR3 in amino acids: CASKVRGGAVTQYF. The CDR3 DNA reads TGTGCCAGCAAGGTGCGGGGTGGAGCAGTTACGCAGTATTTT.

This rearrangement joins TRBV7-6 to TRBJ2-1, with D hard to call. CDR3 length equals 11 residues. V was trimmed by 1 base and J by 7 bases, leaving 2 bases between them. Germline-derived CDR1 and CDR2 are SGHVS and FNYEAQ. CDR3 in DNA: TGTGCCAGCAGCTTAGGGAATGAGCAGTTCTTC. This sequence encodes CASSLGNEQFF.

This clone came up a few times. V and J are TRBV5-4 and TRBJ2-3; maybe TRBD2 (6 bases). This CDR3 has 11 residues. Germline lookup yields CDR1 SGHNT and CDR2 YYREEE (reference sequence). The V and J ends lost 2 bases and 9 bases respectively, with 7 bases between them. The CDR3 bases are TGTGCCAGCAGCTTTGGGGGGACGCAGTATTTT. It is translated as CASSFGGTQYF. Using reference TRBV5-4 and TRBJ2-3 for the parts outside the CDR3, the full variable domain is ETGVTQSPTHLIKTRGQQVTLRCSSQSGHNTVSWYQQALGQGPQFIFQYYREEENGRGNFPPRFSGLQFPNYSSELNVNALELDDSALYLCASSFGGTQYFGPGTRLTVL.

The CDR3 spells CSAIRFGYTF. The CDR3 nucleotides are TGCAGTGCTATTAGGTTTGGCTACACCTTC. The chain is built from TRBV20-1 and TRBJ1-2; D unresolved. CDR1 DFQATT and CDR2 SNEGSKA come from the germline V gene (reference sequence). Deletions cut 4 bases from V and 7 bases from J, with 7 bases between. The CDR3 is made up of 10 amino acids.

The sample holds a few counts of this clone. The V call is TRBV6-1, the J call TRBJ2-7; weak D call: TRBD2 (5 bases). Between the trimmed V and J ends, which lost 7 bases and 1 base, there was a span of 14 bases. There are 14 residues in the CDR3. From germline, CDR1 is MNHNS and CDR2 SASEGT. The CDR3 region has the DNA TGTGCCAGCATCCGAACGGGGAAATCCTACGAGCAGTACTTC. Its translation is CASIRTGKSYEQYF.

The gene calls are TRBV14 and TRBJ2-5; TRBD2 aligns across 10 bases. V gave up 0 bases and J gave up 4 bases; unmatched junction bases: 14. CDR3 length: 19 amino acids. Germline V gives CDR1 SGHDN, CDR2 FVKESK. In DNA, the CDR3 is TGTGCCAGCAGCCAAGATAAGGCTAGCGGGGGCCCCAGGGGAGAGACCCAGTACTTC. Its translation is CASSQDKASGGPRGETQYF.

This sequence joins TRBV4-2 and TRBJ2-1; TRBD2 might be the D (5 bases). CDR1 is LGHNA, CDR2 YNFKEQ, per germline. This CDR3 has 15 amino acids. Trimming pared 2 bases from V and 3 bases from J, leaving 11 bases between. The CDR3 sequence is CASSQLTLDYNEQFF. The CDR3 bases are TGTGCCAGCAGCCAACTCACACTAGACTACAATGAGCAGTTCTTC.

This clone was seen more than once but under ten times. The genes are TRBV2 and TRBJ2-2; the D is unclear. Germline assignment: CDR1 SNHLY and CDR2 FYNNEI. V gave up 8 bases and J gave up 6 bases, with 16 bases separating them. The CDR3 has 14 residues. Here the CDR3 DNA reads TGTGCCAGCTCCCCAGAAGCCAAAGCCGGGGAGCTGTTTTTT. It is translated as CASSPEAKAGELFF.

The V gene is TRBV4-1, the J gene TRBJ2-7; D unresolved. In germline, CDR1 is MGHRA, CDR2 YSYEKL. V was pared by 0 bases and J by 4 bases, with 16 bases between. The CDR3 spans 16 residues. CDR3 amino acids: CASSQDLRGVGYEQYF. The CDR3 nucleotides read TGCGCCAGCAGCCAAGACCTCCGTGGGGTAGGGTACGAGCAGTACTTC.

This chain joins TRBV6-1 and TRBJ1-5; D gene unclear. CDR1 and CDR2 from the germline V gene are MNHNS and SASEGT. The CDR3 is 14 residues long. Trimming removed 3 bases from V and 5 bases from J, with 11 bases in between. Here the CDR3 reads CASSESSGYQPQHF. The CDR3 DNA is TGTGCCAGCAGTGAGAGTTCTGGCTATCAGCCCCAGCATTTT.

This clone was counted a few times. J is TRBJ2-7 and V is TRBV6-6; D remains unclear. Germline V CDR1 and CDR2: MNHNY, SVGAGI (reference sequence). This CDR3 contains 13 residues. Trimming shortened V by 2 bases and J by 2 bases, and 7 bases separated the two germline ends. This chain's CDR3 is CASSYETTYEQYF. In nucleotides, the CDR3 is TGTGCCAGCAGTTACGAGACAACCTACGAGCAGTACTTC.

A remark on this clone: The sample contains more than one DNA sequence encoding this CDR3. V usage is TRBV2 and J usage is TRBJ1-5, with D maybe TRBD1 (6 bases). This CDR3 spans 15 amino acids. The germline V gene encodes CDR1 SNHLY and CDR2 FYNNEI. Trimming took off 6 bases at V and 0 bases at J, with 12 bases between the two ends. The CDR3 sequence: CASSPQGNSNQPQHF. CDR3 sequence (DNA): TGTGCCAGCAGCCCCCAGGGGAATAGCAATCAGCCCCAGCATTTT. Supplemented by reference TRBV2 and TRBJ1-5, the full variable domain reads EPEVTQTPSHQVTQMGQEVILRCVPISNHLYFYWYRQILGQKVEFLVSFYNNEISEKSEIFDDQFSVERPDGSNFTLKIRSTKLEDSAMYFCASSPQGNSNQPQHFGDGTRLSIL.